This T cell receptor beta chain originates from a study of blood T cell repertoires in COVID-19. Whole-study context: The cDNA or gDNA used as material had been derived from T cells, B-cell-depleted T cells, or PBMCs.

Per the authors' pipeline: Estimated nucleated cell counts came from reference gene primer amplification. Sequenced by immunoSEQ multiplex PCR; TCRdb stores in-frame clones only, minus some. Clonal size and the V and J genes are those of that table, whereas D and trimming came from the DNA. The sample lists over 600,000 clones; around 90% were seen once. Germline-derived CDR1 and CDR2 are SGHVS and FNYEAQ. V gave up 5 bases and J gave up 5 bases, with 15 bases separating them. This CDR3 is 15 amino acids long. Sequencing was done on a sample of peripheral blood. The V and J genes are TRBV7-6 and TRBJ1-4; D may be TRBD1 (6 bases). This sequence originates from a woman under 30 with acute or convalescent COVID-19. CDR3 in amino acids: CASSLGDRFNEKLFF. The CDR3 bases are TGTGCCAGCAGCCTCGGTGACAGGTTCAATGAAAAACTGTTTTTT. The full variable domain, rest sourced from reference TRBV7-6 and TRBJ1-4, is GAGVSQSPRYKVTKRGQDVALRCDPISGHVSLYWYRQALGQGPEFLTYFNYEAQQDKSGLPNDRFSAERPEGSISTLTIQRTEQRDSAMYRCASSLGDRFNEKLFFGSGTQLSVL.